The 13 T cell receptor beta chains below all came from one sample that was sequenced in a study of blood T cell repertoires in COVID-19. TCRdb's table, derived via immunoSEQ multiplex PCR, lists solely in-frame clones and lacks some. Of 310,000 or so clones in the sample, 85% to 90% are singletons; the top ten hold roughly 4.1%. Material for sequencing was peripheral blood. These TCRs come from a woman between 45 and 60 years old with active or convalescent COVID-19.

V gene TRBV4-1 combines with J gene TRBJ1-4, with TRBD1 identical over 7 bases. Germline trimming cut 0 bases from V and 5 bases from J; bases unmatched to any gene: 6. Germline V gives CDR1 MGHRA, CDR2 YSYEKL. The CDR3 spans 16 residues. CDR3 sequence reads: CASSQDRNRGNEKLFF. In DNA, the CDR3 is TGCGCCAGCAGCCAAGATAGGAACAGGGGAAATGAAAAACTGTTTTTT.

This clone has more than one count but fewer than ten. J is TRBJ2-1 and V is TRBV29-1; TRBD2 matches 10 bases. Germline V gene lookup returns CDR1 SQVTM and CDR2 ANQGSEA. The V gene end was trimmed by 7 bases and the J gene end by 3 bases; junction bases not matched to a gene: 15. This CDR3 spans 17 amino acids. The CDR3 loop reads CSARTSGATYSYNEQFF. The CDR3 DNA sequence: TGCAGCGCCCGGACTAGCGGAGCTACCTACAGCTACAATGAGCAGTTCTTC.

This chain connects TRBV9 to TRBJ2-7; TRBD2 aligns across 13 bases. The CDR3 covers 15 residues. The V and J ends lost 4 bases and 3 bases, in that order; junction bases with no gene match: 4. Germline CDR1 SGDLS, CDR2 YYNGEE. The CDR3 reads CASSPGTSGVYEQYF. The CDR3 region has the DNA TGTGCCAGCAGCCCGGGGACTAGCGGGGTCTACGAGCAGTACTTC.

The V and J genes are TRBV6-2 or TRBV6-3 and TRBJ2-1; 15 bases match TRBD2. The germline gives CDR1 MNHEY, CDR2 SVGEGT. J was trimmed by 9 bases and V by 6 bases; bases with no gene match: 6. The CDR3 runs to 15 residues. CDR3 nucleotide sequence: TGTGCCAGCAGCCCCGGGACTAGCGGGAGGAGTGAGCAGTTCTTC. It yields the protein CASSPGTSGRSEQFF.

The J gene is TRBJ1-5, the V gene TRBV23-1; TRBD1 aligns across 7 bases. TRBV23-1 counts as an open reading frame of uncertain function. V dropped 4 bases and J dropped 7; count of bases not matched to a gene: 7. This CDR3 has 14 amino acids. In DNA, the CDR3 is TGCGCCAGCAGTCTGACAGGGTCTGGGCAGCCCCAGCATTTT. It codes for CASSLTGSGQPQHF.

The chain recombines TRBV28 with TRBJ2-7, with D unresolved. CDR3 length equals 14 residues. V was clipped by 7 bases and J by 4 bases, with 17 bases between them. Germline V gene data show CDR1 as MDHEN and CDR2 as SYDVKM. The CDR3 spells CASTAQTFGYEQYF. CDR3 coding DNA: TGTGCCAGCACGGCTCAAACATTCGGGTACGAGCAGTACTTC. Together with reference TRBV28 and TRBJ2-7, the CDR3 gives the full variable domain: DVKVTQSSRYLVKRTGEKVFLECVQDMDHENMFWYRQDPGLGLRLIYFSYDVKMKEKGDIPEGYSVSREKKERFSLILESASTNQTSMYLCASTAQTFGYEQYFGPGTRLTVT.

V gene TRBV28 combines with J gene TRBJ1-2, with 7 bases matching TRBD1. With V trimmed by 5 bases and J by 2 bases, 20 bases remained unmatched. Germline V gene lookup returns CDR1 MDHEN and CDR2 SYDVKM. The CDR3 is 19 residues long. The CDR3 DNA follows: TGTGCCAGCAGTCAACAGGGCCTAAAATTAAGGGACAGAAACTATGGCTACACCTTC. It translates to CASSQQGLKLRDRNYGYTF.

The V call is TRBV19, the J call TRBJ1-1; D gene unclear. V was cut by 4 bases and J by 2 bases, with 8 bases left in between. Germline lookup yields CDR1 LNHDA and CDR2 SQIVND (reference sequence). The CDR3 totals 13 residues. The CDR3, as DNA: TGTGCCAGTAGTAGAAAGCTAAACACTGAAGCTTTCTTT. Encoded protein: CASSRKLNTEAFF.

V is TRBV29-1 and J is TRBJ1-1; a possible D gene is TRBD1 (6 bases). Germline V gene sequence: CDR1 SQVTM, CDR2 ANQGSEA. V dropped 5 bases and J dropped 8 bases, with 24 bases sitting between them. This CDR3 has 15 residues. The CDR3 reads CSVPPRGTLDAEAFF. In DNA, the CDR3 is TGCAGCGTTCCCCCAAGAGGGACACTGGATGCCGAAGCTTTCTTT.

The chain links TRBV29-1 to TRBJ2-1; D is possibly TRBD2 (7 bases). The germline V gene has CDR1 SQVTM and CDR2 ANQGSEA. CDR3 length equals 14 residues. Trimming stripped 5 bases from V and 7 bases from J, with 18 bases between. The CDR3 nucleotides are TGCAGCGTTCCAGACAGGAGGGGGGGGAATGAGCAGTTCTTC. Translation gives CSVPDRRGGNEQFF.

The chain has TRBV28 and TRBJ2-1, with D perhaps matching TRBD1 (5 bases). This CDR3 region has 15 residues. Deletions cut 3 bases from V and 7 bases from J, with 16 bases between. CDR1 and CDR2 from the germline V gene are MDHEN and SYDVKM. The CDR3 is CASSFPAFSGNEQFF. In nucleotides, the CDR3 is TGTGCCAGCAGTTTCCCCGCCTTCTCAGGGAATGAGCAGTTCTTC.

For this clone: The junction departs from germline at one end; a sequencing error may be responsible. This chain connects TRBV15 to TRBJ1-5, with unresolved D. The CDR3 has 14 amino acids. CDR1 and CDR2 from the germline V gene are LNHNV and YYDKDF (reference sequence). The CDR3: CATSRDGVNQSQHF. CDR3 sequence (DNA): TGTGCCACCAGCAGAGATGGAGTAAATCAGTCCCAGCATTTT.

This clone showed up just once. The chain employs TRBV27 and TRBJ2-7; TRBD1 agrees at 7 bases. Germline-derived CDR1 and CDR2 are MNHEY and SMNVEV (reference sequence). This CDR3 is 15 amino acids long. The V and J ends lost 6 bases and 1 base, in that order; junction bases with no gene match: 9. This CDR3 is CASRPTGSRSYEQYF. CDR3 coding DNA: TGTGCCAGCAGGCCGACAGGGTCGAGGTCCTACGAGCAGTACTTC.